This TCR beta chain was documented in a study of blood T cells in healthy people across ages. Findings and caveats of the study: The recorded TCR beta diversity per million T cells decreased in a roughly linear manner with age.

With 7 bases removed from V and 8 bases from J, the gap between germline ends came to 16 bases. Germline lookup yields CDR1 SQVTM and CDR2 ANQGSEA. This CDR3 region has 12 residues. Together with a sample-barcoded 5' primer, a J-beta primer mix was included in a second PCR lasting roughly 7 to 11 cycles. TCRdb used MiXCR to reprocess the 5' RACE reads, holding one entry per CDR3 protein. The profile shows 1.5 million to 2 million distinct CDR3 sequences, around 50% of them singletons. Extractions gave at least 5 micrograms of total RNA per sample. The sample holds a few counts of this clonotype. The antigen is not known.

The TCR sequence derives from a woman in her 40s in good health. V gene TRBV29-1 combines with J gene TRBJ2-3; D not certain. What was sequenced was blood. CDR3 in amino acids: CSGGTALGTQYF. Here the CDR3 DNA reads TGCAGCGGCGGAACAGCACTGGGTACGCAGTATTTT.